The present entry profiles one T cell receptor (beta chain) with its context. No antigen is known for it. No base-level quality is on record; no much larger clone is a single base apart. The data stem from a study of blood T cell repertoires in COVID-19 (TCRdb year 2020). Notes on the research overall: Collaborator samples came from the United States, Italy and Spain and covered acute and convalescent phases of COVID-19. The samples were drawn from the first 160 participants of the ongoing ImmuneRACE study and from under 1,500 subjects provided by 6 global collaborators. The dataset comprised deeply sampled blood TCRbeta repertoires from subjects exposed to, actively infected with, or recovered from COVID-19. The repertoires were released in a freely available public database intended as a resource for research on the immune response to SARS-CoV-2. The material from the prospective study consisted of cDNA or gDNA derived from T cells, B-cell-depleted T cells, or PBMCs. HLA class I and class II types, where available, came from metadata supplied by the sample provider rather than from assay-based typing. The sample metadata nearly always contained a de-identified subject ID, COVID-19 status, age in years and sex. General study outcomes and caveats: How much clinical and demographic metadata was included differed by source and by participant, and the metadata was provided uncurated.

The collaborating institutions used their own protocols to collect whole blood in K2EDTA tubes. For TCRbeta analysis, collaborators shipped samples as frozen whole blood, isolated PBMCs, or DNA extracted from either of those sample types. TCRbeta CDR3 regions were amplified from genomic DNA using the immunoSEQ Assay, a bias-controlled multiplex PCR. Per the original workflow: The number of nucleated cells in each sample was estimated by amplification of reference gene primers within the assay. To quantify the absolute abundance of each unique TCRbeta CDR3 rearrangement, sequence reads were collapsed and filtered. For each sample, productive Simpson clonality was calculated as the square root of Simpson's diversity index across productive rearrangements. Here the immuneACCESS table is served through TCRdb, limited to in-frame sequences with V and J called. Missing clones are a known gap in these copies; in checked studies unresolved V genes cover under half, and the rest lacks a known reason. That table gives V, J and clone size, and the DNA gave D and trimming. Across this sample there are around 68,000 clones, with 80% to 90% seen only once. The top ten hold around 2% of the sample.

The sequence derives from a human donor in a cohort sampled during active COVID-19. Sequencing was performed on peripheral blood.

The encoded CDR3 is CASSLRGGRQPQHF. The DNA is TGTGCCAGCAGTTTAAGGGGTGGACGGCAGCCCCAGCATTTT. The chain is encoded by TRBV6-5 joined to TRBJ1-5; the D gene is perhaps TRBD1, from 5 matching bases. The V end loses 4 bases and the J end loses 7 bases, and a stretch of 14 bases separates them. The germline V gene gives CDR1 as MNHEY and CDR2 as SVGAGI. The CDR3 sequence holds 14 residues, the cysteine and phenylalanine included. Just the 42-base CDR3 DNA is kept, in frame starting at base 1.